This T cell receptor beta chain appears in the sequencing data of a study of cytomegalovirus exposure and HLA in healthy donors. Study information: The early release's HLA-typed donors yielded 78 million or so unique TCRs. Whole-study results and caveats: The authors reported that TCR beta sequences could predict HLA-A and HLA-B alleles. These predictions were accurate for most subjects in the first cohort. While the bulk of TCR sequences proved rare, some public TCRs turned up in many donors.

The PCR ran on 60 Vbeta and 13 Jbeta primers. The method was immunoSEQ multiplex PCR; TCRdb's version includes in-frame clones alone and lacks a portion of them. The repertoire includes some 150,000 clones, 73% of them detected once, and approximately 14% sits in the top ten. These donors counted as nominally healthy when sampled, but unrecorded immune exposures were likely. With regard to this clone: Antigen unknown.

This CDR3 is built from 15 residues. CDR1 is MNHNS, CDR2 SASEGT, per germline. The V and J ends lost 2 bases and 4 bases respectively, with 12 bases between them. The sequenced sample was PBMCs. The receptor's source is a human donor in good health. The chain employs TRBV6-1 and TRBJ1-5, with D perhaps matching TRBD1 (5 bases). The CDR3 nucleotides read TGTGCCAGCAGTGAACTTTACGGGGGGAATCAGCCCCAGCATTTT. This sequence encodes CASSELYGGNQPQHF.